This TCR beta chain was sequenced during a study of metastatic and nonmetastatic thyroid tumors. Whole-study context: Repertoire comparison spanned blood and tumor or nodule tissue of malignant and benign thyroid patients. Study outcomes and limitations: A significant increase in TCR beta diversity was reportedly seen in malignant thyroid tumors relative to benign nodules, in blood and tumor.

Concerning this clone itself: Its antigen is unidentified. Mismatch with germline at one junction end may stem from a read error.

TCRdb re-called the PCR reads via MiXCR. The sample consists of 12,000 to 15,000 clones, approximately 25% of them appearing once. There were no patients who had received any treatment before thyroid surgery. The length of the CDR3 is 14 residues. Germline V gene lookup returns CDR1 SGHTA and CDR2 FQGNSA. This TCR derives from a female donor with papillary thyroid cancer or a benign thyroid nodule (not recorded which). Some clones in this sample may be carry-over from other donors' samples. The sample comprised tumor tissue. The genes are TRBV7-2 and TRBJ2-2, with D tentatively TRBD2 (5 bases). The CDR3 nucleotides read TGTGCCAGCAGCTCGATAGGGAAGGCCGGGGATCTGTTTTTT. As protein: CASSSIGKAGDLFF. The full variable domain, with the rest looked up from reference TRBV7-2 and TRBJ2-2, is GAGVSQSPSNKVTEKGKDVELRCDPISGHTALYWYRQSLGQGLEFLIYFQGNSAPDKSGLPSDRFSAERTGGSVSTLTIQRTQQEDSAVYLCASSSIGKAGDLFFGEGSRLTVL.